Below are 21 T cell receptor beta chains sequenced from a single sample in a study of shared clonotypes between healthy human individuals. Profiled with immunoSEQ multiplex PCR; TCRdb holds only in-frame clones, not every one. Here the sample spans 2 million to 3 million clones, around nine tenths being singletons. Input material: naive CD4+ T cells sorted from blood. Documented subset: CD45RA+ positively selected. These receptors all stem from a man aged 18 to 30 in good health.

This chain links TRBV18 with TRBJ1-3; D call uncertain. Trimming removed 10 bases at V and 2 bases at J, with 18 bases between. The CDR3 spans 15 residues. CDR1 and CDR2 (germline): KGHSH, LQKENI. The CDR3 region has the DNA TGTGCCACCTCCCCCGAGGAGAGGCCTGGAAACACCATATATTTT. Translation: CATSPEERPGNTIYF.

V and J are TRBV30 and TRBJ2-7, with D hard to call. Trimming cost V 1 base and J 6 bases, with 16 bases left between them. The CDR3 consists of 14 residues. The germline CDR1 and CDR2 sequences are GTSNPN and SVGIG (reference sequence). The CDR3 here is CAWSAADPLPEQYF. The CDR3 nucleotides are TGTGCCTGGAGTGCAGCCGACCCTCTGCCCGAGCAGTACTTC. The variable domain in full, completed from reference TRBV30 and TRBJ2-7, reads SQTIHQWPATLVQPVGSPLSLECTVEGTSNPNLYWYRQAAGRGLQLLFYSVGIGQISSEVPQNLSASRPQDRQFILSSKKLLLSDSGFYLCAWSAADPLPEQYFGPGTRLTVT.

Points on this clone: Other nucleotide sequences in the sample specify the same CDR3. The J gene is TRBJ1-3, the V gene TRBV6-6; D not certain. CDR1 and CDR2 from the germline V gene are MNHNY and SVGAGI (reference sequence). This CDR3 has 12 residues. The V and J ends lost 5 bases and 1 base respectively, with 3 bases between them. Written as DNA, the CDR3 is TGTGCCAGCAGTCCATCTGGAAACACCATATATTTT. Protein sequence: CASSPSGNTIYF.

The chain carries TRBV7-8 and TRBJ2-5, with TRBD2 identical over 12 bases. The trim removed 1 base at V and 5 bases at J, leaving 8 bases unmatched. Germline-derived CDR1 and CDR2 are SGHVS and FQNEAQ. The CDR3 totals 17 residues. DNA of the CDR3: TGTGCCAGCAGCTTAGTGCCGACTAGCGGGAGACAGGAGACCCAGTACTTC. Residues: CASSLVPTSGRQETQYF.

The rearrangement uses TRBV7-2 and TRBJ2-7; D unresolved. V was clipped by 0 bases and J by 6 bases, with 18 bases between them. The germline V gene has CDR1 SGHTA and CDR2 FQGNSA. This CDR3 is 16 amino acids long. CDR3 residues: CASSLAVSASLGEQYF. In DNA form, the CDR3 reads TGTGCCAGCAGCTTAGCTGTCAGCGCCTCTCTCGGCGAGCAGTACTTC.

The gene calls are TRBV6-5 and TRBJ2-7, with a possible D match to TRBD1 (5 bases). The CDR3 covers 13 residues. Germline V lookup: CDR1 MNHEY, CDR2 SVGAGI. The V end was cut by 7 bases, the J end by 1 base, with 11 bases between. CDR3 loop: CASTKTGSYEQYF. The CDR3 nucleotides are TGTGCCAGCACCAAAACAGGATCCTACGAGCAGTACTTC.

This chain joins TRBV20-1 and TRBJ1-1; D perhaps matches TRBD1 (6 bases). The V gene's germline CDR1 is DFQATT and CDR2 SNEGSKA (reference sequence). The CDR3 consists of 10 residues. The V end was cut by 6 bases, the J end by 7 bases, with 9 bases between. CDR3 protein: CSAVDSEAFF. CDR3 bases: TGCAGTGCCGTGGACAGTGAAGCTTTCTTT.

The chain links TRBV5-1 to TRBJ2-3; the D gene is possibly TRBD2 (6 bases). V lost 4 bases to trimming and J lost 6 bases, with 21 bases between them. Per the germline V gene, CDR1 is SGHRS and CDR2 is YFSETQ. CDR3 size: 16 residues. The CDR3: CASSLVLAQEGDTQYF. The CDR3 DNA sequence: TGCGCCAGCAGCCTAGTCCTCGCCCAGGAGGGGGATACGCAGTATTTT.

As to this clone: The junction and the germline gene differ at one end; a read error may be behind it. The chain couples TRBV5-1 to TRBJ1-6; possibly TRBD1 for D (6 bases). Germline CDR1 is SGHRS and CDR2 is YFSETQ. This CDR3 region has 15 residues. The CDR3 nucleotides are TGCGCCAGCAGCCTGCGGGGGGCAGGGGATTCGCCCCTCCACTTT. Translation gives CASSLRGAGDSPLHF.

The V and J genes are TRBV6-5 and TRBJ1-2; D may be TRBD1 (6 bases). Germline CDR1 is MNHEY and CDR2 is SVGAGI. With 5 bases removed from V and 4 bases from J, the gap between germline ends came to 14 bases. This CDR3 has 14 residues. The CDR3 protein is CASSNGGAFYGYTF. For the CDR3, the DNA is TGTGCCAGCAGTAACGGGGGGGCGTTCTATGGCTACACCTTC.

V and J are TRBV13 and TRBJ2-7, with a weak D call TRBD1 (5 bases). V shed 2 bases and J shed 3 bases, with 17 bases lying between them. The CDR3 length is 16 residues. Per the germline V gene, CDR1 is PRHDT and CDR2 is FYEKMQ (reference sequence). This chain's CDR3 is CASSLRMKDKLYEQYF. In nucleotides, the CDR3 is TGTGCCAGCAGCTTAAGAATGAAGGACAAGCTCTACGAGCAGTACTTC.

This chain uses TRBV7-2 with TRBJ2-3, with 8 bases that match TRBD2. The CDR3 is made up of 15 amino acids. Germline V CDR1 and CDR2: SGHTA, FQGNSA. The V gene end was trimmed by 5 bases and the J gene end by 6 bases; junction bases not matched to a gene: 10. The CDR3, as DNA: TGTGCCAGCAGCGCAACTAGCGGTAGAGGGGATACGCAGTATTTT. As protein: CASSATSGRGDTQYF.

A remark on this clone: The identical CDR3 is also encoded by other nucleotide sequences in the sample. The CDR3: CASSQVDRDQETQYF. The CDR3 DNA reads TGCGCCAGCAGCCAAGTCGACAGGGACCAAGAGACCCAGTACTTC. The rearrangement joins TRBV4-1 to TRBJ2-5; 7 bases agree with TRBD1. The trim removed 1 base at V and 0 bases at J, leaving 2 bases unmatched. Germline CDR1 and CDR2: MGHRA and YSYEKL. The CDR3 has 15 residues.

This chain links TRBV21-1 with TRBJ1-6. TRBV21-1 is flagged as a pseudogene. The CDR3 loop spans 16 amino acids. CDR3 coding DNA: TGTGCCAGCAGCAAAGCCGGGACGGAGGGTAATTCACCCCTCCACTTT. Its protein product is CASSKAGTEGNSPLHF.

Comment on this clone: Additional DNA sequences in this sample encode the identical CDR3. The V call is TRBV19, the J call TRBJ2-7; 8 nucleotides agree with TRBD2. The CDR3 covers 13 residues. Germline trimming cut 6 bases from V and 4 bases from J; bases unmatched to any gene: 5. CDR1 and CDR2 (germline): LNHDA, SQIVND (reference sequence). The CDR3 reads CASRLAGGYEQYF. DNA for the CDR3: TGTGCCAGTAGGCTAGCGGGCGGATACGAGCAGTACTTC.

V and J are TRBV7-9 and TRBJ1-1; 12 nucleotides line up with TRBD1. The CDR3 sequence is 17 residues long. In germline, CDR1 is SEHNR, CDR2 FQNEAQ (reference sequence). After removal of 1 base from V and 1 base from J, the junction contained 4 bases not matched to a gene. Here the CDR3 DNA reads TGTGCCAGCAGCTTAGTTTCGGGACAGGGGGCGAACACTGAAGCTTTCTTT. This encodes CASSLVSGQGANTEAFF.

The chain has TRBV7-3 and TRBJ2-7; TRBD1 might be the D (5 bases). Germline lookup yields CDR1 SGHTA and CDR2 FQGTGA. The CDR3 is 16 residues long. Trimming cost V 2 bases and J 2 bases, with 16 bases left between them. In DNA form, the CDR3 reads TGTGCCAGCAGCTTAGCAAAAAGTGGGGCACCCTACGAGCAGTACTTC. This codes for CASSLAKSGAPYEQYF.

V is TRBV9 and J is TRBJ2-3; D possibly corresponds to TRBD1 (7 bases). Germline V gene data show CDR1 as SGDLS and CDR2 as YYNGEE. CDR3 length: 18 amino acids. Trimming left V 0 bases short and J 2 bases short, with 19 bases between. The CDR3 loop reads CASSVVSSAGGNTDTQYF. Here the CDR3 DNA reads TGTGCCAGCAGCGTAGTATCGTCGGCAGGGGGGAACACAGATACGCAGTATTTT. Based on the CDR3 plus reference TRBV9 and TRBJ2-3, the full variable domain is DSGVTQTPKHLITATGQRVTLRCSPRSGDLSVYWYQQSLDQGLQFLIQYYNGEERAKGNILERFSAQQFPDLHSELNLSSLELGDSALYFCASSVVSSAGGNTDTQYFGPGTRLTVL.

This chain connects TRBV19 to TRBJ2-7; D unresolved. V gave up 1 base and J gave up 2 bases, with 12 bases separating them. Germline V gene sequence: CDR1 LNHDA, CDR2 SQIVND (reference sequence). The CDR3 spans 15 residues. Here the CDR3 DNA reads TGTGCCAGTAGTATAGTCGGGCAGAGCACCTACGAGCAGTACTTC. Translated: CASSIVGQSTYEQYF.

As concerns this clone: The sample contains more than one DNA sequence encoding this CDR3. V is TRBV19 and J is TRBJ2-7, with D tentatively TRBD1 (6 bases). CDR3 size: 13 residues. Germline V gene lookup returns CDR1 LNHDA and CDR2 SQIVND (reference sequence). Trimming removed 1 base at V and 4 bases at J, with 8 bases between. The CDR3 DNA sequence: TGTGCCAGTAGTATAGCACAGGGTTACGAGCAGTACTTC. This codes for CASSIAQGYEQYF.

V and J are TRBV7-2 and TRBJ2-5; possible D gene TRBD1, 6 bases. Germline CDR1 reads SGHTA; CDR2 reads FQGNSA. V lost 5 bases and J lost 5, with 12 bases in between. This CDR3 has 13 amino acids. The CDR3 is CASSQGGRETQYF. As DNA, the CDR3 is TGTGCCAGCAGCCAAGGGGGTCGGGAGACCCAGTACTTC.